Listed here are 4 T cell receptor beta chains from one sample, sequenced in a study of early T cells in non-severe SARS-CoV-2 infection. TCRdb called the 5' RACE reads again in MiXCR, with one record for every CDR3 protein. This sample has about 48,000 distinct CDR3 sequences, with roughly 6.1% found just once. This specimen was whole blood, taken at baseline. The receptors stem from an adult who was a healthcare worker with PCR-confirmed SARS-CoV-2 infection or an uninfected control (not recorded which).

The chain employs TRBV11-3 and TRBJ2-7; TRBD2 matches 10 bases. The CDR3 runs 13 residues. V trimming: 5 bases; J trimming: 6 bases; junction bases outside the gene matches: 4. CDR1 SGHNT and CDR2 YENEEA come from the germline V gene. In DNA, the CDR3 is TGTGCCAGCAGCGCTAGCGGGAGACGCGAGCAGTACTTC. Translated, it gives CASSASGRREQYF.

This clonotype was detected ten times or more. The chain recombines TRBV6-2 or TRBV6-3 with TRBJ1-5; TRBD1 matches 7 bases. The germline V gene has CDR1 MNHEY and CDR2 SVGEGT. The CDR3 consists of 15 residues. V gave up 5 bases and J gave up 5 bases; unmatched junction bases: 9. The CDR3 spells CASSPRGRGDQPQHF. The CDR3 nucleotides are TGTGCCAGCAGTCCAAGGGGCAGGGGGGATCAGCCCCAGCATTTT.

The chain joins TRBV6-5 to TRBJ1-2; 10 bases are a match to TRBD1. Germline V gene sequence: CDR1 MNHEY, CDR2 SVGAGI. This CDR3 region has 15 residues. V lost 5 bases to trimming and J lost 3 bases; unmatched junction nucleotides: 6. The CDR3: CASSRQGAIDYGYTF. The CDR3 DNA sequence: TGTGCCAGCAGTCGACAGGGGGCGATCGACTATGGCTACACCTTC.

The chain couples TRBV28 to TRBJ2-3; 11 bases are a match to TRBD2. The CDR3 loop spans 17 amino acids. After removal of 6 bases from V and 6 bases from J, the junction contained 14 bases not matched to a gene. Looked up from germline, CDR1 is MDHEN and CDR2 is SYDVKM. The CDR3 bases are TGTGCCAGCAGCTCCGGACTAGCGGGCCCCACCGGGGATACGCAGTATTTT. Translated: CASSSGLAGPTGDTQYF.